This T cell receptor beta chain was captured in a study of OX40 agonist ivuxolimab in advanced cancers. Background on the study: Ivuxolimab, an antibody that agonizes OX40 (CD134), was administered to the patients.

V shed 4 bases and J 6 bases; nucleotides not matched to a gene: 10. Germline CDR1 is SGHDT and CDR2 is YYEEEE. The CDR3 is made up of 14 amino acids. Sequenced by immunoSEQ multiplex PCR; TCRdb stores in-frame clones only, minus some. The table includes approximately 60,000 clones, more than 85% detected once. This receptor was identified in an adult with an advanced solid tumor such as melanoma, head and neck, liver or kidney cancer. The sample in question was CD4+ or CD8+ T cells sorted from blood, obtained in a trial of the OX40 agonist ivuxolimab. This rearrangement joins TRBV5-6 to TRBJ2-7, with 7 bases that match TRBD1. The CDR3 DNA sequence: TGTGCCAGCAGCCCTAGACAGGGCCGGAGCGAGCAGTACTTC. It yields the protein CASSPRQGRSEQYF.